These T cell receptor beta chains were read from a single sample in a study of T cell changes during pregnancy in multiple sclerosis. Sequencing used immunoSEQ multiplex PCR; TCRdb keeps in-frame clones, though not all of them. The table shows tens of thousands of clones, with 94% occurring only once. Material: CD4+ T cells from peripheral blood mononuclear cells, obtained in the second trimester of pregnancy. These receptors originate from a female donor with multiple sclerosis, enrolled in a pregnancy study. The CDR3 runs from the conserved cysteine through the conserved F or W. Each record gives: J gene, clone size, D gene, V gene, CDR3 protein, CDR3 DNA. The D gene is left open where the match is weak. A row's size may be missing; if present it is once, few, many or a size class.

>TRBJ2-5|-|-|TRBV2
CASTGYQETQYF
TGTGCCAGTACGGGGTACCAAGAGACCCAGTACTTC
>TRBJ2-5|-|-|TRBV11-2
CASSLDSTGQETQYF
TGTGCCAGCAGCTTAGATAGTACAGGCCAAGAGACCCAGTACTTC
>TRBJ2-7|-|TRBD2|TRBV5-1
CASSSRELTSSTYEQYF
TGCGCCAGCAGCTCGCGTGAGTTGACTAGCTCCACCTACGAGCAGTACTTC
>TRBJ2-2|once|-|TRBV5-4
CASSSPRAGRNTGELFF
TGTGCCAGCAGCTCCCCCCGGGCAGGGCGGAACACCGGGGAGCTGTTTTTT
>TRBJ1-2|-|-|TRBV5-4
CASLKKGAGKNYGYTF
TGTGCCAGCCTAAAAAAAGGGGCAGGCAAAAACTATGGCTACACCTTC
>TRBJ2-7|-|TRBD1|TRBV9
CASSQGAGSYEQYF
TGTGCCAGCAGCCAGGGGGCCGGTTCCTACGAGCAGTACTTC
>TRBJ2-7|-|-|TRBV5-5
CASSFSTATYEQYF
TGTGCCAGCAGCTTCTCGACAGCAACCTACGAGCAGTACTTC
>TRBJ2-7|-|TRBD2|TRBV7-3
CASSLGASGYEQYF
TGTGCCAGCAGCTTAGGGGCTAGCGGGTACGAGCAGTACTTC
>TRBJ2-3|-|TRBD2|TRBV7-3
CASSLLRQAGALGDTQYF
TGTGCCAGCAGCTTACTCCGTCAAGCGGGGGCCCTCGGGGATACGCAGTATTTT
>TRBJ2-7|medium-sized|TRBD1|TRBV18
CASSPGTGGREQYF
TGTGCCAGCTCACCCGGGACAGGGGGCCGAGAGCAGTACTTC
>TRBJ1-2|-|TRBD1|TRBV6-5
CASSYTTGAGYYGYTF
TGTGCCAGCAGCTACACTACAGGGGCTGGCTACTATGGCTACACCTTC
>TRBJ2-1|-|TRBD2|TRBV7-3
CASSFTGTSGVRGEQFF
TGTGCCAGCAGCTTTACCGGGACTAGCGGGGTCAGGGGTGAGCAGTTCTTC
>TRBJ1-4|-|TRBD1|TRBV14
CASSHRRGRANEKLFF
TGTGCCAGCAGTCACCGCAGGGGGCGGGCTAATGAAAAACTGTTTTTT
>TRBJ2-1|-|-|TRBV2
CASSEANYNEQFF
TGTGCCAGCAGTGAAGCCAACTACAATGAGCAGTTCTTC
>TRBJ2-7|once|TRBD2|TRBV27
CASSFQWTSGSNHEQYF
TGTGCCAGCAGTTTCCAGTGGACTAGCGGGAGCAACCACGAGCAGTACTTC
>TRBJ2-3|-|TRBD2|TRBV14
CASSRRLAGGIDTQYF
TGTGCCAGCAGCCGCCGACTAGCGGGAGGGATAGATACGCAGTATTTT
>TRBJ1-2|-|-|TRBV19
CASSLTNGINYGYTF
TGTGCCAGTAGCCTAACAAACGGGATAAATTATGGCTACACCTTC
>TRBJ2-3|-|-|TRBV18
CASSPLPIGGPSTDTQYF
TGTGCCAGCTCACCACTCCCTATTGGCGGGCCGAGCACAGATACGCAGTATTTT
>TRBJ2-2|-|-|TRBV5-1
CASSLVPGQSNTGELFF
TGCGCCAGCAGCTTGGTTCCCGGACAGTCGAACACCGGGGAGCTGTTTTTT
>TRBJ1-4|-|TRBD1|TRBV28
CASSLNGQGKSEKLFF
TGTGCCAGCAGTTTGAATGGACAGGGGAAGAGTGAAAAACTGTTTTTT
>TRBJ1-6|-|-|TRBV9
CASSVAITHDSPLHF
TGTGCCAGCAGCGTAGCCATCACTCATGATTCACCCCTCCACTTT
>TRBJ2-2|-|-|TRBV11-3
CASSDRTRSATGELFF
TGTGCCAGCAGCGACAGGACTAGATCGGCCACCGGGGAGCTGTTTTTT
>TRBJ1-2|-|-|TRBV6-5
CASRQGSYGYTF
TGTGCCAGCAGACAGGGCAGCTATGGCTACACCTTC
>TRBJ1-5|-|-|TRBV19
CASSVRTDNQPQHF
TGTGCCAGTAGTGTCCGGACAGACAATCAGCCCCAGCATTTT
>TRBJ2-7|-|TRBD2|TRBV19
CASSQKGAGGVHEQYF
TGTGCCAGTAGTCAAAAAGGAGCGGGGGGCGTCCACGAGCAGTACTTC
>TRBJ1-1|-|TRBD1|TRBV7-3
CASSSGGEAFF
TGTGCCAGCAGCTCAGGGGGGGAAGCTTTCTTT
>TRBJ1-5|-|TRBD1|TRBV15
CATSSIRGRRNQPQHF
TGTGCCACCAGCAGTATCAGGGGGCGACGGAACCAGCCCCAGCATTTT
>TRBJ1-1|-|-|TRBV6-1
CASTGIQGYTEAFF
TGTGCCAGCACTGGAATCCAGGGTTACACTGAAGCTTTCTTT
>TRBJ1-5|-|-|TRBV2
CASSEGHSNQPQHF
TGTGCCAGCAGTGAAGGGCATAGCAATCAGCCCCAGCATTTT
>TRBJ2-7|-|-|TRBV5-1
CASSRGIKGRTPSTEQYF
TGCGCCAGCAGCCGGGGGATAAAAGGGAGGACCCCATCGACCGAGCAGTACTTC
>TRBJ2-7|-|-|TRBV29-1
CSVEDQATGTEQYF
TGCAGCGTTGAAGATCAGGCTACAGGGACCGAGCAGTACTTC